What follows are 2 T cell receptor beta chains derived from one specimen sequenced in a study of cytomegalovirus exposure and HLA in healthy donors. With 60 Vbeta and 13 Jbeta primers, the PCR was carried out. Data came from immunoSEQ multiplex PCR; TCRdb stores just in-frame clones and leaves some out. The table shows about 140,000 clones, with 70% to 80% occurring only once. Sequencing was done on a sample of PBMCs. The receptor set was obtained from a middle-aged man in good health and CMV-seropositive.

The genes are TRBV11-2 and TRBJ1-5; D possibly corresponds to TRBD1 (5 bases). CDR3 size: 14 residues. V dropped 6 bases and J dropped 5 bases, with 14 bases sitting between them. CDR1 is SGHAT and CDR2 is FQNNGV in the germline V gene. In nucleotides, the CDR3 is TGTGCCAGCAGTGGCTCGGGGGGACATCAGCCCCAGCATTTT. Its translation is CASSGSGGHQPQHF. Using reference TRBV11-2 and TRBJ1-5 for the parts outside the CDR3, the full variable domain is EAGVAQSPRYKIIEKRQSVAFWCNPISGHATLYWYQQILGQGPKLLIQFQNNGVVDDSQLPKDRFSAERLKGVDSTLKIQPAKLEDSAVYLCASSGSGGHQPQHFGDGTRLSIL.

The chain couples TRBV7-9 to TRBJ2-5, with 10 bases that match TRBD1. J gave up 5 bases and V 5 bases, and 8 bases lay outside the gene matches. In germline, CDR1 is SEHNR, CDR2 FQNEAQ (reference sequence). The CDR3 contains 15 residues. CDR3 loop: CASSTGQGGRETQYF. Written as DNA, the CDR3 is TGTGCCAGCAGCACAGGACAGGGGGGTCGGGAGACCCAGTACTTC. Together with reference TRBV7-9 and TRBJ2-5, the CDR3 gives the full variable domain: DTGVSQNPRHKITKRGQNVTFRCDPISEHNRLYWYRQTLGQGPEFLTYFQNEAQLEKSRLLSDRFSAERPKGSFSTLEIQRTEQGDSAMYLCASSTGQGGRETQYFGPGTRLLVL.